This T cell receptor (beta chain) was profiled in a study of regulatory T cells in long-lasting Graves disease (dated by TCRdb to the early 2020s). The study in broad terms: In the newly diagnosed Graves' disease group, patients had been taking antithyroid drugs for less than 3 months. Peripheral blood TCR sequencing and RNA sequencing compared persistent Graves' disease patients with newly diagnosed Graves' disease patients. A total of around 35 samples were covered by TCR sequencing, comprising approximately 13 persistent and around 20 newly diagnosed Graves' disease patients. The study took place in China and was registered as a clinical trial.

The paper's findings and limits, for the study overall: Only the TCR beta chain was sequenced and analyzed. More public clonotypes were shared among persistent patients (roughly 2,900) than among newly diagnosed patients (966). Compared with newly diagnosed patients, patients with persistent Graves' disease had lower TCR Shannon entropy and fewer highly expanded clones, which suggests clonal expansion. The study examined only peripheral blood because the primary lesion, thyroid tissue, could not be accessed. The authors noted that the small sample size was a limitation that may lower accuracy. Persistent disease showed preferential use of TRBV28, TRBJ1-2 and TRBJ2-5, whereas newly diagnosed disease favored TRBV20-1 and TRBJ2-1.

This clonotype was counted at least ten times. Its antigen has not been determined. Base qualities are not recorded, but no much larger clone differs from it by a single base. The meaning of the sample's time point label: newly diagnosed GD, antithyroid drugs for less than 3 months. RNA was extracted from PBMCs in TRIzol for both TCR sequencing and RNA sequencing. Graves' disease was diagnosed according to American Thyroid Association guidelines. Patients were recruited from an endocrinology department in Xi'an, China. Each patient gave roughly 10 milliliters of peripheral blood, collected in an EDTA anticoagulant tube. PBMCs were isolated by Ficoll Paque Plus density gradient separation without further T cell sorting. An Agilent 2100 Bioanalyzer and agarose gel were used to assess RNA quality, and a NanoDrop 2000 was used to measure RNA concentration. The method behind the library was multiplex PCR. TCRdb names Illumina HiSeq 4000 as the instrument used. CDR3 regions were amplified by Arm-PCR with iRepertoire HTBI primers to construct TCR beta libraries. Gel purification was performed on PCR products prior to sequencing. On the study's bioinformatics: A total of fewer than 70 TRBV and approximately 13 TRBJ segments were identified across samples and were used for gene usage analysis of CDR3 amino acid clonotypes. COPE and FqMerger were used to merge filtered high-quality paired reads into contigs. Contigs were aligned with BLAST to IMGT TRBV, TRBD and TRBJ reference genes, and CDR3 was defined per IMGT. Highly expanded clones were defined as clonotypes with a frequency above 0.1%. Repertoire diversity was measured by Shannon entropy, and V-J evenness by the Gini coefficient. A clonotype found in more than one individual was treated as public. Using fastp at Q25 and MiXCR, TCRdb reprocessed the public reads and kept productive beta chains. CDR3 protein duplicates are merged, each entry listing the most common genes and DNA. TCRdb's processing, not the authors', yielded these V and J calls. The sample table holds around 500,000 distinct CDR3 sequences, of which roughly 14% were seen once. About 10% of the sample is held by the ten biggest clonotypes.

Trimming takes 7 bases off V and 3 bases off J; junction bases not matched to a gene: 7. The CDR3 measures 15 amino acids from cysteine to phenylalanine. Kept here is only the CDR3 DNA, which spans 45 bases and is read in frame from base 1. The germline V gene specifies SNHLY as CDR1 and FYNNEI as CDR2. These data were also reused for a study on T cells in Graves' hyperthyroidism and ophthalmopathy. The second paper further reports: Stable Graves' hyperthyroidism was defined as the absence of progression to ophthalmopathy over 18 months of follow-up. The hyperthyroidism patients were between 18 and 65 years old and newly diagnosed, with a disease duration of less than 2 months. Exclusion was applied to patients with uncontrolled infections, other autoimmune diseases, pregnancy or lactation. Diagnoses were established on the basis of clinical symptoms, serum thyroxine and TRAb, thyroid ultrasound, and orbital computed tomography. For the first round of RT-PCR on the TCR CDR3, the HTBI primer set was used together with the Qiagen OneStep RT-PCR kit. Blood samples also contained most of the expanded thyroid clonotypes (frequency above 0.001), which suggests that blood repertoires may reflect thyroid immune responses. A model built on a 13 V-J signature distinguished ophthalmopathy from stable hyperthyroidism, reaching roughly 88% sensitivity and under 84% specificity in cross-validation and 80%/75% in testing. In validation, the model predicted progression to ophthalmopathy a median of roughly 6.2 months before onset, with over 60% sensitivity and roughly 79% specificity. To identify distinguishing TCR V-J signatures, a discovery cohort of about 95 patients was used, comprising approximately 40 with Graves' ophthalmopathy and approximately 58 with stable Graves' hyperthyroidism. Whether ophthalmopathy could be predicted prospectively was tested in an independent validation cohort made up of approximately 19 hyperthyroidism patients plus 17 patients who later progressed to ophthalmopathy. The approximately 100 discovery patients were randomly split 7:3 into training and test sets. In several Graves' hyperthyroidism patients, the study also compared T-cell repertoires from thyroid tissue with T-cell repertoires from blood. After blood sampling, hyperthyroidism patients were treated with methimazole at a starting dose of 30 mg daily, and ophthalmopathy patients were treated with high-dose intravenous methylprednisolone. Libraries were constructed in a second round of multiplex PCR, after which size selection and purification were carried out. Paired-end sequencing of the libraries was performed with 100 bp reads on an Illumina HiSeq2000. SOAPnuke was used to process the raw data, removing reads that contained adapters or uncalled bases, had a mean Phred below 15, or lacked an exact match to the constant primer or identifier. High-quality paired reads were merged using COPE v1.2.5, and each unique nucleotide sequence was defined as a clonotype. MiTCR v1.1 was used to align the clonotypes against IMGT TRBV, TRBD and TRBJ reference segments. Only V-J combinations with frequency above 0.0001, covering 99.2% of repertoires, were analysed. A TCS score was defined as the ratio between F50 (clonal expansion) and ExV (chaos), using BLOSUM62-based TCRdist between CDR3 peptides within each V-J. Welch's t-statistics and random forest reduced some 510 V-J features to 10 to 15, which were used in a naive Bayes classifier (R e1071). No statistical method was used to set the sample size in advance, and investigators knew the group allocation. The paper describes TCR Vbeta CDR3 sequencing of around 130 peripheral blood samples, made up of 43 ophthalmopathy patients, over 70 hyperthyroidism patients and some 17 progressor patients.

The V gene is TRBV2 and the J gene is TRBJ2-7; 12 middle bases align to TRBD2. This specimen consisted of peripheral blood mononuclear cells (PBMCs), obtained at new diagnosis, from a patient treated with antithyroid drugs. The sequence derives from a man under 40 with Graves disease. Donor details come from another sample of the same person, matched by shared clones. The DNA is TGTGCCAGCACCACTCCTAGCGGGAGGGACTACGAGCAGTACTTC. Its protein product is CASTTPSGRDYEQYF.